The 25 T cell receptor beta chains presented below share a single source sample, sequenced in a study of regulatory T cells in long-lasting Graves disease. HTBI primers from iRepertoire and Arm-PCR of CDR3 regions yielded the TCR beta libraries. MiXCR was run by TCRdb on the multiplex PCR reads, yielding one entry per CDR3 protein. The table has about 310,000 distinct CDR3 sequences, under 25% seen once; the top ten hold 56%. Time point described: persistent/refractory GD, antithyroid drugs over 5 years with positive TRAb. After RNA was extracted from PBMCs, the TCR library was made from it. The material sequenced was peripheral blood mononuclear cells (PBMCs), taken when the disease was refractory, from a patient treated with antithyroid drugs. The receptors were sampled from a female donor with Graves disease.

The J gene is TRBJ1-5, the V gene TRBV24-1; D is perhaps TRBD1 (5 bases). Germline CDR1 and CDR2: KGHDR and SFDVKD. Between the trimmed V and J ends, which lost 3 bases and 2 bases, there was a span of 10 bases. This CDR3 has 15 residues. The CDR3 sequence: CATSDGDPGNQPQHF. In DNA form, the CDR3 reads TGTGCCACCAGTGATGGGGACCCTGGCAATCAGCCCCAGCATTTT.

On this clonotype itself: A far larger clone is a single base away, which makes a read error likely. The V call is TRBV6-9, the J call TRBJ1-2; D is ambiguous. CDR1 is MNHGY, CDR2 SVAAGI, per germline. CDR3 length: 15 amino acids. Here the CDR3 reads CASSSPGLTNHGYTF. DNA of the CDR3: TGTGCCAGCAGTTCGCCGGGCCTGACTAACCATGGCTACACCTTC.

The chain is built from TRBV20-1 and TRBJ2-1; D unclear. CDR1 DFQATT and CDR2 SNEGSKA come from the germline V gene (reference sequence). The length of the CDR3 is 12 residues. Deletions cut 5 bases from V and 8 bases from J, with 13 bases between. The DNA of the CDR3 is TGCAGTGCTCTACTCCCCAGCGATGAGCAGTTCTTC. This gives the protein CSALLPSDEQFF.

This clonotype showed up many times. The V call is TRBV28, the J call TRBJ2-5; 13 nucleotides align to TRBD2. The CDR3 sequence is 17 residues long. After removal of 3 bases from V and 5 bases from J, the junction contained 9 bases not matched to a gene. Germline V gene sequence: CDR1 MDHEN, CDR2 SYDVKM. Written as DNA, the CDR3 is TGTGCCAGCAGTTTGGGGACTAGCGGGACCGTGGGGGAGACCCAGTACTTC. It yields the protein CASSLGTSGTVGETQYF.

This clonotype was recorded many times. The rearrangement uses TRBV2 and TRBJ2-2; D is uncertain. CDR1 and CDR2 from the germline V gene are SNHLY and FYNNEI. Trimming removed 4 bases from V and 1 base from J, with 4 bases in between. This CDR3 has 13 amino acids. The CDR3 reads CASSAQNTGELFF. The CDR3, as DNA: TGTGCCAGCAGTGCTCAGAACACCGGGGAGCTGTTTTTT.

Ten or more counts support this clonotype. This sequence joins TRBV11-2 and TRBJ1-1, with D tentatively TRBD1 (5 bases). Between the trimmed V and J ends, which lost 5 bases and 1 base, there was a span of 14 bases. CDR3 length: 15 amino acids. Per germline, CDR1 SGHAT and CDR2 FQNNGV. CDR3 in amino acids: CASSPGPGRNTEAFF. The CDR3 coding sequence is TGTGCCAGCAGCCCGGGACCGGGAAGGAACACTGAAGCTTTCTTT. The full variable domain, rest sourced from reference TRBV11-2 and TRBJ1-1, is EAGVAQSPRYKIIEKRQSVAFWCNPISGHATLYWYQQILGQGPKLLIQFQNNGVVDDSQLPKDRFSAERLKGVDSTLKIQPAKLEDSAVYLCASSPGPGRNTEAFFGQGTRLTVV.

For this clonotype: At one end, the junction sequence differs from germline, possibly due to a read error. The CDR3 loop is CASSLDSAGLHYGCTF. The CDR3 DNA is TGTGCCAGCAGCTTAGATTCGGCAGGCCTTCACTATGGCTGCACCTTC. The gene calls are TRBV7-2 and TRBJ1-2; D unclear. The CDR3 spans 16 residues. Germline V gives CDR1 SGHTA, CDR2 FQGNSA.

The CDR3: CASSQVEQPNQPQHF. The CDR3, as DNA: TGCGCCAGCAGCCAAGTGGAACAGCCAAATCAGCCCCAGCATTTT. This chain joins TRBV4-1 and TRBJ1-5, with D unclear. This CDR3 region has 15 residues. The V gene lost 1 base and the J gene lost 4 bases, with 11 bases spanning the gap. CDR1 and CDR2 (germline): MGHRA, YSYEKL.

This clonotype was detected only a few times. The chain carries TRBV7-2 and TRBJ2-2; 13 bases agree with TRBD2. The CDR3 sequence is 17 residues long. Germline V gives CDR1 SGHTA, CDR2 FQGNSA. The V segment lost 5 bases and the J segment 7 bases; nucleotides outside the gene matches: 10. The CDR3 region is CASSPQGTSGTFGELFF. The CDR3 DNA reads as TGTGCCAGCAGCCCCCAAGGGACTAGCGGGACATTCGGGGAGCTGTTTTTT.

The rearrangement links TRBV20-1 to TRBJ1-4; D might be TRBD1 (5 bases). The CDR3 covers 12 residues. In germline, CDR1 is DFQATT, CDR2 SNEGSKA (reference sequence). This CDR3 reads CSQQASNEKLFF. CDR3 DNA: TGCAGCCAACAGGCGTCTAATGAAAAACTGTTTTTT.

The chain has TRBV9 and TRBJ2-1; 8 nucleotides agree with TRBD2. CDR1 is SGDLS, CDR2 YYNGEE, per germline. The CDR3 is made up of 18 amino acids. V shed 5 bases and J 9 bases; nucleotides not matched to a gene: 22. The CDR3 protein is CASSKEVGLVGVGSEQFF. DNA for the CDR3: TGTGCCAGCAGTAAGGAAGTGGGACTAGTGGGAGTCGGCAGTGAGCAGTTCTTC.

J is TRBJ2-7 and V is TRBV7-9, with TRBD2 matching 16 bases. The CDR3 loop spans 15 amino acids. V shed 5 bases, J shed 9 bases, and the junction held 7 bases outside the gene matches. Germline lookup yields CDR1 SEHNR and CDR2 FQNEAQ (reference sequence). The CDR3 bases are TGTGCCAGCAGCGACGGGACTAGCGGGAGGGCCGGGCAGTACTTC. Its protein is CASSDGTSGRAGQYF.

The sample holds many counts of this clonotype. The chain couples TRBV12-3 or TRBV12-4 to TRBJ2-2; maybe TRBD2 (5 bases). V lost 3 bases and J 6 bases, leaving 14 bases between the germline ends. This CDR3 contains 15 residues. For the CDR3, the DNA is TGTGCCAGCAGTTTGAGTCTAGCTGGAGCCGGGGAGCTGTTTTTT. Its protein is CASSLSLAGAGELFF.

This clonotype has at least ten counts. The CDR3 DNA is TGTGCCAGCAGTGCCTTTCTCGACAGTGCTAGCAATCAGCCCCAGCATTTT. It encodes CASSAFLDSASNQPQHF. The chain employs TRBV27 and TRBJ1-5; TRBD1 might be the D (5 bases). The CDR3 extends over 17 amino acids. Germline-derived CDR1 and CDR2 are MNHEY and SMNVEV (reference sequence). V lost 5 bases to trimming and J lost 0 bases, with 17 bases between them.

Comments on this clonotype: A read error may explain this, as a much larger clone is one base away. The chain recombines TRBV28 with TRBJ2-7; TRBD2 agrees at 12 bases. With 5 bases clipped from V and 5 bases from J, the junction kept 10 bases outside the gene matches. The CDR3 is made up of 16 amino acids. Germline V gives CDR1 MDHEN, CDR2 SYDVKM. CDR3 coding DNA: TGTGCCAGCAGTGCTCGGACTAGCGGGGCAACCCACGAGCAGTACTTC. Amino acid sequence: CASSARTSGATHEQYF.

This clonotype was counted a single time. This chain links TRBV20-1 with TRBJ2-2, with unresolved D. From germline, CDR1 is DFQATT and CDR2 SNEGSKA (reference sequence). CDR3 size: 16 residues. Between the trimmed V and J ends, which lost 1 base and 2 bases, there was a span of 14 bases. CDR3 coding DNA: TGCAGTGCTAGAGTCAACGGACCTGCAAACACCGGGGAGCTGTTTTTT. This gives the protein CSARVNGPANTGELFF.

This clonotype was counted only a few times. CDR3 nucleotide sequence: TGTGCCAGCAGCGAAAACACAGGGGACTATGGCTACACCTTC. This sequence encodes CASSENTGDYGYTF. The rearrangement joins TRBV11-2 to TRBJ1-2; TRBD1 matches at 7 bases. Germline assignment: CDR1 SGHAT and CDR2 FQNNGV. The junction had 6 bases not matched to a gene; V was cut back by 5 bases and J by 3 bases. This CDR3 region has 14 residues.

The table lists this clonotype with many counts. The CDR3 sequence: CASSPRTGRYRRQYF. The CDR3 bases are TGTGCCAGCAGTCCACGGACAGGCCGGTATCGAAGGCAGTACTTC. The rearrangement links TRBV28 to TRBJ2-7, with 7 positions matching TRBD1. With V trimmed by 5 bases and J by 9 bases, 16 bases remained unmatched. Germline CDR1 MDHEN, CDR2 SYDVKM. The CDR3 consists of 15 residues.

This clonotype was counted a few times. The chain has TRBV6-5 and TRBJ2-2; either TRBD1 or TRBD2 may supply D (5 bases each). Germline CDR1 is MNHEY and CDR2 is SVGAGI. Trimming stripped 0 bases from V and 6 bases from J, with 14 bases between. This CDR3 spans 16 amino acids. DNA for the CDR3: TGTGCCAGCAGTTACTCGTGGGGGAGTCTCCCCGGGGAGCTGTTTTTT. It translates to CASSYSWGSLPGELFF.

The rearrangement uses TRBV6-4 and TRBJ2-2, with a weak D call TRBD1 (5 bases). Germline V gene data show CDR1 as MRHNA and CDR2 as SNTAGT. Trimming pared 6 bases from V and 4 bases from J, leaving 12 bases between. The CDR3 contains 14 residues. For the CDR3, the DNA is TGTGCCAGCAGGATAGGGGCAGGCACCGGGGAGCTGTTTTTT. Translated: CASRIGAGTGELFF.

This clonotype was observed a handful of times. The chain recombines TRBV6-1 with TRBJ1-1; no firm D call. CDR1 MNHNS and CDR2 SASEGT come from the germline V gene. V lost 6 bases and J 5 bases, leaving 7 bases between the germline ends. The CDR3 is 11 amino acids. The CDR3 nucleotides read TGTGCCAGCAGAATAGAAACTGAAGCTTTCTTT. Protein: CASRIETEAFF.

The table lists this clonotype with many counts. This rearrangement joins TRBV10-3 to TRBJ2-7; D could derive from TRBD1 or TRBD2 (5 bases each). Germline CDR1 and CDR2: ENHRY and SYGVKD. Trimming removed 6 bases from V and 0 bases from J, with 9 bases in between. The CDR3 loop spans 13 amino acids. CDR3 coding DNA: TGTGCCATCAGGGGGACCGACTCCTACGAGCAGTACTTC. Protein sequence: CAIRGTDSYEQYF.

The V gene is TRBV20-1, the J gene TRBJ1-1; no definite D call. V was shortened by 5 bases and J by 0 bases, with 19 bases between the two germline ends. The V gene's germline CDR1 is DFQATT and CDR2 SNEGSKA (reference sequence). CDR3 size: 16 residues. CDR3 region: CSAPDPRGAMNTEAFF. For the CDR3, the DNA is TGCAGTGCTCCTGACCCCCGCGGAGCCATGAACACTGAAGCTTTCTTT.

Only a few counts were recorded for this clonotype. The V and J genes are TRBV29-1 and TRBJ1-1; D is undetermined. The germline gives CDR1 SQVTM, CDR2 ANQGSEA. V was trimmed by 5 bases and J by 13 bases, leaving 17 bases between them. The CDR3 sequence is 11 residues long. The CDR3 DNA reads TGCAGCGTTACCGGGGAGCTCGGGGTTTTCTTT. Translation: CSVTGELGVFF.

The gene calls are TRBV28 and TRBJ2-5, with D maybe TRBD2 (7 bases). Trimming took off 10 bases at V and 5 bases at J, with 23 bases between the two ends. From germline, CDR1 is MDHEN and CDR2 SYDVKM. The CDR3 covers 15 residues. In nucleotides, the CDR3 is TGTGCCACTGCGAGAAGGGGGGGGCTGTCGGAGACCCAGTACTTC. Protein sequence: CATARRGGLSETQYF.